This TCR beta chain was sequenced for a study of T cells in Graves' hyperthyroidism and ophthalmopathy. Lactation, pregnancy, other autoimmune disease or uncontrolled infection led to exclusion of patients. Source material for PBMCs was about 10 ml fresh peripheral blood. It was RNA transcripts that yielded the amplified TCR beta CDR3 regions. The TCR CDR3 was amplified in a first-round RT-PCR using the HTBI primer set. TCRdb itself ran the multiplex PCR reads through MiXCR, one entry per CDR3 protein. The table lists approximately 430,000 distinct CDR3 sequences, about a sixth of them singletons. This clonotype came up many times. This clonotype was obtained from a woman in her late teens or twenties with Graves' hyperthyroidism. The sequenced sample consisted of blood.

The CDR3 here is CASCRLAGGSYNEQFF. DNA for the CDR3: TGTGCCAGTTGCCGGCTAGCGGGAGGGTCCTACAATGAGCAGTTCTTC. The J gene is TRBJ2-1, the V gene TRBV6-1; 12 nucleotides agree with TRBD2. CDR1 and CDR2 (germline): MNHNS, SASEGT. V shed 9 bases and J 1 base; nucleotides not matched to a gene: 7. This CDR3 is built from 16 residues.